The 27 T cell receptor beta chains below all came from one sample that was sequenced in a study of T cell clonotyping in hematopoietic cell transplantation. Here immunoSEQ multiplex PCR was the method, and the copy in TCRdb shows in-frame clones only, minus some. The table lists tens of thousands of clones, roughly 94% of them singletons. The sequenced sample was peripheral blood mononuclear cells. These receptors were taken from a woman in her fifties or sixties in good health. Some clones in this sample may be carry-over from other donors' samples.

The V and J genes are TRBV5-6 and TRBJ2-7, with TRBD1 identical over 8 bases. CDR3 length equals 14 residues. V shed 5 bases, J shed 4 bases, and the junction held 8 bases outside the gene matches. Germline CDR1 SGHDT, CDR2 YYEEEE. The CDR3 loop reads CASRVQGDVYEQYF. CDR3 sequence (DNA): TGTGCCAGCAGGGTACAGGGGGACGTTTACGAGCAGTACTTC.

This clone has a handful of counts. The rearrangement links TRBV9 to TRBJ1-3; 9 nucleotides agree with TRBD1. Germline V gives CDR1 SGDLS, CDR2 YYNGEE. This CDR3 spans 16 amino acids. Trimming cost V 3 bases and J 0 bases; bases outside gene matches: 4. The CDR3 sequence: CASSGGQGFSGNTIYF. In DNA form, the CDR3 reads TGTGCCAGCAGCGGGGGACAGGGATTCTCTGGAAACACCATATATTTT.

The V and J genes are TRBV7-2 and TRBJ1-6; D gene uncertain. The CDR3 loop spans 12 amino acids. CDR1 is SGHTA and CDR2 is FQGNSA in the germline V gene. The V end lost 5 bases, the J end lost 7 bases, and 6 bases lay between the germline ends. The CDR3 DNA follows: TGTGCCAGCAGCCGCCCCAATTCACCCCTCCACTTT. Amino acids: CASSRPNSPLHF.

The rearrangement joins TRBV14 to TRBJ2-1; the D gene is possibly TRBD1 (5 bases). The CDR3 has 11 amino acids. V lost 8 bases, J lost 8 bases, and 10 bases lay in between. Germline lookup yields CDR1 SGHDN and CDR2 FVKESK. In DNA form, the CDR3 reads TGTGCCAGCGCAGGGTATGATGAGCAGTTCTTC. Its protein is CASAGYDEQFF.

J is TRBJ1-1 and V is TRBV7-9; D possibly corresponds to TRBD1 (5 bases). Trimming cost V 4 bases and J 0 bases, with 9 bases left between them. The CDR3 is 14 residues long. Germline CDR1 is SEHNR and CDR2 is FQNEAQ (reference sequence). The CDR3 coding sequence is TGTGCCAGCAGCTCAGGGATCATGAACACTGAAGCTTTCTTT. As protein: CASSSGIMNTEAFF.

J is TRBJ2-1 and V is TRBV6-5, with D tentatively TRBD1 (5 bases). V lost 6 bases and J 10 bases, leaving 10 bases between the germline ends. CDR3 length equals 11 residues. CDR1 is MNHEY and CDR2 is SVGAGI in the germline V gene. The CDR3 region is CASSSYREQFF. Written as DNA, the CDR3 is TGTGCCAGCAGCTCCTACAGGGAGCAGTTCTTC.

This clone occurred once. The chain has TRBV4-3 and TRBJ2-3, with a weak D call TRBD1 (6 bases). Germline lookup yields CDR1 LGHNA and CDR2 YSLEER. The V end lost 4 bases, the J end lost 6 bases, and 14 bases lay between the germline ends. CDR3 length: 14 amino acids. CDR3: CASSLDRTSDTQYF. In DNA form, the CDR3 reads TGCGCCAGCAGCCTCGACAGGACGTCGGATACGCAGTATTTT.

This chain links TRBV5-8 with TRBJ1-2; no clear D gene. Germline values: CDR1 SGHTS, CDR2 YDEGEE. This CDR3 is 12 amino acids long. With 0 bases removed from V and 8 bases from J, the gap between germline ends came to 8 bases. CDR3 amino acids: CASSLVLGGYTF. The DNA for the CDR3 is TGTGCCAGCAGCTTGGTTTTGGGGGGCTACACCTTC.

The V gene is TRBV15, the J gene TRBJ2-1, with 15 bases matching TRBD2. V was clipped by 6 bases and J by 9 bases; unmatched bases: 6. This CDR3 region has 15 residues. Germline V gene lookup returns CDR1 LNHNV and CDR2 YYDKDF (reference sequence). The CDR3 nucleotides are TGTGCCACCAGAAGCGGACTAGCGGGGGGGGGTGAGCAGTTCTTC. It codes for CATRSGLAGGGEQFF.

The chain employs TRBV5-6 and TRBJ1-1, with 9 positions matching TRBD1. This CDR3 contains 13 residues. V dropped 2 bases and J dropped 9; count of bases not matched to a gene: 5. Per the germline V gene, CDR1 is SGHDT and CDR2 is YYEEEE. The CDR3: CASSFPGQGKAFF. In DNA form, the CDR3 reads TGTGCCAGCAGCTTCCCGGGACAGGGTAAAGCTTTCTTT.

The chain employs TRBV5-1 and TRBJ1-2, with a weak D call TRBD1 (6 bases). From germline, CDR1 is SGHRS and CDR2 YFSETQ. This CDR3 comprises 14 residues. Deletions cut 7 bases from V and 0 bases from J, with 13 bases between. Here the CDR3 DNA reads TGCGCCAGCGGATTCAGGGGAGCTAACTATGGCTACACCTTC. This translates into CASGFRGANYGYTF.

The chain carries TRBV2 and TRBJ2-2, with 7 bases that match TRBD1. Unmatched junction bases numbered 5, after V lost 3 bases and J lost 1 base. CDR1 and CDR2 (germline): SNHLY, FYNNEI. CDR3 size: 16 residues. CDR3 DNA sequence: TGTGCCAGCAGTGAGGGACAGCTAATGAACACCGGGGAGCTGTTTTTT. Translating gives CASSEGQLMNTGELFF. Based on the CDR3 plus reference TRBV2 and TRBJ2-2, the full variable domain is EPEVTQTPSHQVTQMGQEVILRCVPISNHLYFYWYRQILGQKVEFLVSFYNNEISEKSEIFDDQFSVERPDGSNFTLKIRSTKLEDSAMYFCASSEGQLMNTGELFFGEGSRLTVL.

V gene TRBV6-5 combines with J gene TRBJ1-6; 7 bases align to TRBD1. CDR1 is MNHEY, CDR2 SVGAGI, per germline. The CDR3 has 12 amino acids. V dropped 7 bases and J dropped 9; count of bases not matched to a gene: 3. This CDR3 reads CASNRQGSPLHF. CDR3 DNA sequence: TGTGCCAGCAACAGACAGGGTTCACCCCTCCACTTT.

The chain uses TRBV28 and TRBJ1-2; D not resolved. Deletions cut 5 bases from V and 9 bases from J, with 13 bases between. Germline-derived CDR1 and CDR2 are MDHEN and SYDVKM. The CDR3 length is 12 residues. CDR3 nucleotides: TGTGCCAGCAGTGGTCACAGACGGAGCTACACCTTC. It yields the protein CASSGHRRSYTF.

This chain uses TRBV7-8 with TRBJ1-6; 9 bases align to TRBD1. The germline gives CDR1 SGHVS, CDR2 FQNEAQ. There are 16 residues in the CDR3. The ends lost 4 bases at V and 9 bases at J; junction bases unmatched: 10. The CDR3 DNA is TGTGCCAGCAGCTATGGGACAGGGTTTTCTGTTTCACCCCTCCACTTT. Its protein product is CASSYGTGFSVSPLHF.

This chain uses TRBV9 with TRBJ2-7; 7 nucleotides align to TRBD2. Germline V lookup: CDR1 SGDLS, CDR2 YYNGEE. With 0 bases clipped from V and 5 bases from J, the junction kept 5 bases outside the gene matches. The CDR3 sequence is 14 residues long. In DNA, the CDR3 is TGTGCCAGCAGCGTAGGGCGGGGGAGCCACGAGCAGTACTTC. It specifies CASSVGRGSHEQYF. Looking up the rest from reference TRBV9 and TRBJ2-7 gives the full variable domain: DSGVTQTPKHLITATGQRVTLRCSPRSGDLSVYWYQQSLDQGLQFLIQYYNGEERAKGNILERFSAQQFPDLHSELNLSSLELGDSALYFCASSVGRGSHEQYFGPGTRLTVT.

The rearrangement joins TRBV11-3 to TRBJ1-2; D gene unclear. V was cut by 5 bases and J by 0 bases, with 19 bases left in between. Germline V CDR1 and CDR2: SGHNT, YENEEA. The CDR3 sequence is 17 residues long. The CDR3 nucleotides are TGTGCCAGCAGCCCGCCTTACGGCCGAAACTCTAACTATGGCTACACCTTC. Its protein is CASSPPYGRNSNYGYTF.

The J gene is TRBJ1-1, the V gene TRBV19; possible D gene TRBD1, 6 bases. The ends were cut back, 5 bases at V and 6 bases at J, with 25 bases in the middle. This CDR3 contains 17 residues. Germline lookup yields CDR1 LNHDA and CDR2 SQIVND (reference sequence). DNA for the CDR3: TGTGCCAGTAGTCCCCGGCTCCTCTCGACAGGTCTGGCTGAAGCTTTCTTT. Protein sequence: CASSPRLLSTGLAEAFF.

This rearrangement joins TRBV7-3 to TRBJ2-2; D is unclear. CDR1 and CDR2 from the germline V gene are SGHTA and FQGTGA. The CDR3 extends over 13 amino acids. V dropped 6 bases and J dropped 4 bases, with 9 bases sitting between them. CDR3 nucleotide sequence: TGTGCCAGCAGAAGAGGACCCACCGGGGAGCTGTTTTTT. Translated, it gives CASRRGPTGELFF.

CDR3 in DNA: TGTGCCAGCAGCTCGCAGGGGGAAGGCAATTCACCCCTCCACTTT. As protein: CASSSQGEGNSPLHF. The rearrangement uses TRBV7-6 and TRBJ1-6; 7 bases line up with TRBD1. This CDR3 is 15 amino acids long. J gave up 7 bases and V 4 bases, and 7 bases lay outside the gene matches. The germline CDR1 and CDR2 sequences are SGHVS and FNYEAQ.

In this sample, this clone turned up once. J is TRBJ2-6 and V is TRBV4-3; D is unclear. The V end lost 1 base, the J end lost 0 bases, and 7 bases lay between the germline ends. Germline V lookup: CDR1 LGHNA, CDR2 YSLEER. CDR3 length: 16 amino acids. In DNA form, the CDR3 reads TGCGCCAGCAGCCAAGCACACAGCTCTGGGGCCAACGTCCTGACTTTC. Translation gives CASSQAHSSGANVLTF.

CDR3 loop: CSGGDPYNEQFF. DNA of the CDR3: TGCAGCGGGGGGGACCCTTACAATGAGCAGTTCTTC. The chain employs TRBV29-1 and TRBJ2-1; tentative D call: TRBD2 (6 bases). The V gene lost 7 bases and the J gene lost 4 bases, with 11 bases spanning the gap. Germline-derived CDR1 and CDR2 are SQVTM and ANQGSEA. CDR3 size: 12 residues.

The chain links TRBV7-9 to TRBJ1-1; the match to TRBD1 covers 7 bases. Germline assignment: CDR1 SEHNR and CDR2 FQNEAQ (reference sequence). The CDR3 length is 15 residues. With 3 bases clipped from V and 1 base from J, the junction kept 5 bases outside the gene matches. The CDR3 sequence is CASSLGDRANTEAFF. Here the CDR3 DNA reads TGTGCCAGCAGCTTGGGCGACAGGGCGAACACTGAAGCTTTCTTT. Based on the CDR3 plus reference TRBV7-9 and TRBJ1-1, the full variable domain is DTGVSQNPRHKITKRGQNVTFRCDPISEHNRLYWYRQTLGQGPEFLTYFQNEAQLEKSRLLSDRFSAERPKGSFSTLEIQRTEQGDSAMYLCASSLGDRANTEAFFGQGTRLTVV.

This rearrangement joins TRBV6-5 to TRBJ1-3, with D tentatively TRBD1 (5 bases). This CDR3 has 14 amino acids. The germline V and J ends were trimmed by 4 bases and 2 bases, with 9 bases remaining between them. In germline, CDR1 is MNHEY, CDR2 SVGAGI. The CDR3 region has the DNA TGTGCCAGCAGTTTGCGGGGGGCTGGAAACACCATATATTTT. This sequence encodes CASSLRGAGNTIYF.

The chain's CDR3 is CASRSRGNEKLFF. CDR3 bases: TGTGCCAGCAGAAGCAGGGGGAATGAAAAACTGTTTTTT. The chain combines TRBV6-5 with TRBJ1-4; 7 nucleotides align to TRBD1. The V gene end was trimmed by 6 bases and the J gene end by 5 bases; junction bases not matched to a gene: 3. The CDR3 length is 13 residues. From germline, CDR1 is MNHEY and CDR2 SVGAGI.

The chain employs TRBV29-1 and TRBJ2-3; D uncertain. This CDR3 has 14 residues. Deletions cut 1 base from V and 3 bases from J, with 11 bases between. Per the germline V gene, CDR1 is SQVTM and CDR2 is ANQGSEA. CDR3 coding DNA: TGCAGCGTTGAAGGTTCGGCTGGGACAGATACGCAGTATTTT. Protein product: CSVEGSAGTDTQYF.

The rearrangement joins TRBV7-6 to TRBJ2-7, with 12 bases fitting TRBD2. The CDR3 length is 15 residues. CDR1 is SGHVS, CDR2 FNYEAQ, per germline. The trim removed 2 bases at V and 5 bases at J, leaving 4 bases unmatched. CDR3 loop: CASSLLAGGPDEQYF. CDR3 sequence (DNA): TGTGCCAGCAGCTTACTAGCGGGGGGGCCGGACGAGCAGTACTTC.